This TCR beta chain was sequenced during a study of CD8 T cells in Susac syndrome. V lost 0 bases to trimming and J lost 4 bases, with 15 bases between them. Germline CDR1 is MGHDK and CDR2 is SYGVNS. This CDR3 has 16 residues. RNA totalling roughly 0.5 to 1 ug underwent reverse transcription with random hexamers. TCRdb called the immunoSEQ multiplex PCR reads again in MiXCR, with one record for every CDR3 protein. The sample lists fewer than 250,000 distinct CDR3 sequences; roughly nine tenths were seen once. Sequencing was done on a sample of CD8+ T cells from PBMCs. The origin of this receptor is a human donor with multiple sclerosis. The chain recombines TRBV25-1 with TRBJ1-2; D gene uncertain. CDR3 nucleotide sequence: TGTGCCAGCAGTGAATATAGGCTGGACGGTGGCTATGGCTACACCTTC. Encoded protein: CASSEYRLDGGYGYTF.